These 17 T cell receptor beta chains came from one sample sequenced in a study of cytomegalovirus exposure and HLA in healthy donors. Sequencing used immunoSEQ multiplex PCR; TCRdb keeps in-frame clones, though not all of them. The sample comprises fewer than 250,000 clones, around nine tenths of which are singletons, and 2.6% rests with the top ten. Sequenced sample: PBMCs. The receptor source for this set is a man between 18 and 29 years old in good health and CMV-seronegative.

The chain is built from TRBV6-5 and TRBJ2-2; D remains ambiguous. Germline V gene lookup returns CDR1 MNHEY and CDR2 SVGAGI. The CDR3 has 15 residues. Trimming cost V 0 bases and J 1 base, with 6 bases left between them. CDR3 DNA sequence: TGTGCCAGCAGTTACTCGCCCAGGAACACCGGGGAGCTGTTTTTT. Its translation is CASSYSPRNTGELFF.

The chain couples TRBV6-5 to TRBJ1-6; D is unclear. The CDR3 consists of 13 residues. V was shortened by 11 bases and J by 9 bases, with 17 bases between the two germline ends. CDR1 is MNHEY, CDR2 SVGAGI, per germline. CDR3 DNA: TGTGCCCGCCGTCCCCCGGCGGGTTCACCCCTCCACTTT. Translation gives CARRPPAGSPLHF.

Of note for this clone: With a much larger clone just one base away, this may be a read error. V and J are TRBV2 and TRBJ1-1; TRBD1 might be the D (5 bases). V lost 6 bases to trimming and J lost 1 base, with 9 bases between them. This CDR3 comprises 13 residues. In germline, CDR1 is SNHLY, CDR2 FYNNEI. Here the CDR3 reads CASSLQENTEAFF. The DNA for the CDR3 is TGTGCCAGCAGCCTACAGGAGAACACTGAAGCTTTCTTT.

V and J are TRBV27 and TRBJ1-4; TRBD1 aligns across 7 bases. Germline CDR1 MNHEY, CDR2 SMNVEV (reference sequence). The CDR3 contains 15 residues. Trimming cost V 3 bases and J 3 bases; bases outside gene matches: 4. Written as DNA, the CDR3 is TGTGCCAGCAGTTTGAGGGGGCATGCTAATGAAAAACTGTTTTTT. It codes for CASSLRGHANEKLFF.

The CDR3 DNA is TGTGCCAGCAGTACCAACAGGGCTCAGCCCCAGCATTTT. Amino acid sequence: CASSTNRAQPQHF. This chain links TRBV6-1 with TRBJ1-5; a possible D gene is TRBD1 (6 bases). V lost 5 bases and J 6 bases, leaving 11 bases between the germline ends. The CDR3 sequence is 13 residues long. Germline CDR1 reads MNHNS; CDR2 reads SASEGT.

The chain employs TRBV11-3 and TRBJ2-1; no definite D call. Trimming took off 4 bases at V and 4 bases at J, with 5 bases between the two ends. The CDR3 is 12 residues long. Germline CDR1 is SGHNT and CDR2 is YENEEA. This CDR3 is CASSSPYNEQFF. CDR3 DNA sequence: TGTGCCAGCAGCTCCCCTTACAATGAGCAGTTCTTC.

The chain is built from TRBV7-9 and TRBJ2-1, with D hard to call. V lost 4 bases to trimming and J lost 9 bases, with 10 bases between them. The CDR3 totals 12 residues. CDR1 and CDR2 from the germline V gene are SEHNR and FQNEAQ (reference sequence). The CDR3 reads CASSSPRSEQFF. The CDR3 DNA reads as TGTGCCAGCAGCTCTCCAAGGAGTGAGCAGTTCTTC. The whole variable domain, remainder taken from reference TRBV7-9 and TRBJ2-1, is DTGVSQNPRHKITKRGQNVTFRCDPISEHNRLYWYRQTLGQGPEFLTYFQNEAQLEKSRLLSDRFSAERPKGSFSTLEIQRTEQGDSAMYLCASSSPRSEQFFGPGTRLTVL.

The chain joins TRBV11-2 to TRBJ2-7; D is ambiguous. The CDR3 is 17 amino acids. V shed 5 bases and J shed 3 bases, with 23 bases lying between them. CDR1 is SGHAT, CDR2 FQNNGV, per germline. In DNA, the CDR3 is TGTGCCAGCAGCCGTGGTGCAGGTGCGACCGCCATCTACGAGCAGTACTTC. Its translation: CASSRGAGATAIYEQYF.

The chain has TRBV5-1 and TRBJ2-4; TRBD1 is a possible D gene (5 bases). V lost 2 bases and J 7 bases, leaving 16 bases between the germline ends. From germline, CDR1 is SGHRS and CDR2 YFSETQ. This CDR3 spans 15 amino acids. CDR3 residues: CASSLEGPGSNIQYF. Written as DNA, the CDR3 is TGCGCCAGCAGCTTAGAAGGTCCAGGGTCCAACATTCAGTACTTC.

The V and J genes are TRBV27 and TRBJ1-6; no definite D call. V gave up 2 bases and J gave up 8 bases, with 13 bases separating them. The CDR3 contains 15 residues. In germline, CDR1 is MNHEY, CDR2 SMNVEV (reference sequence). The CDR3 DNA is TGTGCCAGCAGTTTAGATCTTCTTGGGCATTCACCCCTCCACTTT. Encoded protein: CASSLDLLGHSPLHF.

This rearrangement joins TRBV28 to TRBJ1-5; TRBD1 matches at 9 bases. V dropped 6 bases and J dropped 5; count of bases not matched to a gene: 8. This CDR3 contains 15 residues. Germline values: CDR1 MDHEN, CDR2 SYDVKM. The CDR3 DNA sequence: TGTGCCAGCAGACCACAGGGGGCTCCCCATCAGCCCCAGCATTTT. Protein sequence: CASRPQGAPHQPQHF.

In its sample, this clone was seen once. The chain carries TRBV10-3 and TRBJ2-2; TRBD1 might be the D (7 bases). Between the trimmed V and J ends, which lost 7 bases and 6 bases, there was a span of 12 bases. The CDR3 runs 13 residues. Per germline, CDR1 ENHRY and CDR2 SYGVKD. This chain's CDR3 is CAIMEGAAGELFF. CDR3 sequence (DNA): TGTGCCATCATGGAGGGGGCGGCCGGGGAGCTGTTTTTT.

The chain employs TRBV5-1 and TRBJ2-2, with unresolved D. This CDR3 spans 15 amino acids. CDR1 is SGHRS, CDR2 YFSETQ, per germline. Trimming left V 0 bases short and J 1 base short, with 7 bases between. The CDR3 reads CASSLDQMNTGELFF. CDR3 DNA: TGCGCCAGCAGCTTGGACCAGATGAACACCGGGGAGCTGTTTTTT.

V gene TRBV4-3 combines with J gene TRBJ2-7, with 8 bases matching TRBD2. The CDR3 is 15 residues long. The V segment lost 4 bases and the J segment 2 bases; nucleotides outside the gene matches: 7. The V gene's germline CDR1 is LGHNA and CDR2 YSLEER. CDR3 DNA: TGCGCCAGCAGCCTAAGTCAGGGACTAGCCTACGAGCAGTACTTC. It is translated as CASSLSQGLAYEQYF.

The chain has TRBV5-1 and TRBJ2-1, with TRBD2 matching over 8 bases. This CDR3 contains 15 residues. Looked up from germline, CDR1 is SGHRS and CDR2 is YFSETQ. The J segment lost 9 bases and the V segment lost 0 bases, leaving 8 bases of the junction unmatched. The DNA of the CDR3 is TGCGCCAGCAGCTTGGGGAACGGGGGGGCCGGTGAGCAGTTCTTC. Translated: CASSLGNGGAGEQFF.

This clone appeared a few times. The chain has TRBV18 and TRBJ2-5; TRBD2 matches 9 bases. CDR1 and CDR2 (germline): KGHSH, LQKENI. The CDR3 runs to 16 residues. The V segment lost 2 bases and the J segment 4 bases; nucleotides outside the gene matches: 8. The CDR3 here is CASSPRGGRAGETQYF. The DNA of the CDR3 is TGTGCCAGCTCACCAAGGGGCGGGAGGGCCGGAGAGACCCAGTACTTC.

This clone has just one count. The rearrangement links TRBV2 to TRBJ2-7; D is unresolved. The V gene lost 7 bases and the J gene lost 5 bases, with 12 bases spanning the gap. The CDR3 sequence is 12 residues long. Germline V gene sequence: CDR1 SNHLY, CDR2 FYNNEI. CDR3 coding DNA: TGTGCCAGCACCCTGGGCCTAAACGAGCAGTACTTC. This sequence encodes CASTLGLNEQYF.